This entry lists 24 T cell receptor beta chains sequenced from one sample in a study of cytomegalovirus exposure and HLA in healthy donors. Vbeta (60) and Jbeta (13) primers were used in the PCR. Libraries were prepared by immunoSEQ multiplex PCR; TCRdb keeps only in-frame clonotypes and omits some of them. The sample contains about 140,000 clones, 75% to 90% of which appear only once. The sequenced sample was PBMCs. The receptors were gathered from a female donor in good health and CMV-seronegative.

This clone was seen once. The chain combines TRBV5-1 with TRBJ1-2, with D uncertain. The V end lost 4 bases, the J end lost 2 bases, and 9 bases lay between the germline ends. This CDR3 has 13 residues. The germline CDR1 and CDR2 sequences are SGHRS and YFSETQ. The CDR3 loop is CASSEAANYGYTF. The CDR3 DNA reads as TGCGCCAGCAGCGAGGCGGCGAACTATGGCTACACCTTC.

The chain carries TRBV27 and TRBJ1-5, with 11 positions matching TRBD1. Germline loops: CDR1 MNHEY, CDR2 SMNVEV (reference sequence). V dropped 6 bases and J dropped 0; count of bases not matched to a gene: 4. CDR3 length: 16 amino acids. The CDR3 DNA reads TGTGCCAGCAGCGCTGGGACAGGGGGTAGCAATCAGCCCCAGCATTTT. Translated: CASSAGTGGSNQPQHF.

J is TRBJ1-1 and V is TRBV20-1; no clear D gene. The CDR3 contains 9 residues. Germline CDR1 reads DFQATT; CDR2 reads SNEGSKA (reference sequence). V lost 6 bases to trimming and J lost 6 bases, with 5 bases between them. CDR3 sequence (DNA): TGCAGTGCGTCGTCTGAAGCTTTCTTT. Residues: CSASSEAFF.

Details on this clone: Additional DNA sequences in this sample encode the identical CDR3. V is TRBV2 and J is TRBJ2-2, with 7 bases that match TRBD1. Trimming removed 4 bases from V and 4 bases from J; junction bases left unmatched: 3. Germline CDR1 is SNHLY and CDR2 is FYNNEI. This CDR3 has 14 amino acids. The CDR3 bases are TGTGCCAGCAGTGGGGACAGTCGCACCGGGGAGCTGTTTTTT. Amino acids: CASSGDSRTGELFF.

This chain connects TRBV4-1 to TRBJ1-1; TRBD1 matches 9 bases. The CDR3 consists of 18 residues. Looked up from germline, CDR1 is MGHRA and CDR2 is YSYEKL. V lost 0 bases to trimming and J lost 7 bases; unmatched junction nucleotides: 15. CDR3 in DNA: TGCGCCAGCAGCCAAGAGCGATGGGACAGGGAATTAGGGGATGAAGCTTTCTTT. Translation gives CASSQERWDRELGDEAFF.

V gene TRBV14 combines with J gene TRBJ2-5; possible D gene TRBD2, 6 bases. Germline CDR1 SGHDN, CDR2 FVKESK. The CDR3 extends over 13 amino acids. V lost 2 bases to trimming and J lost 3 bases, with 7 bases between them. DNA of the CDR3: TGTGCCAGCAGCCAAAGACTAGAAGAGACCCAGTACTTC. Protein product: CASSQRLEETQYF.

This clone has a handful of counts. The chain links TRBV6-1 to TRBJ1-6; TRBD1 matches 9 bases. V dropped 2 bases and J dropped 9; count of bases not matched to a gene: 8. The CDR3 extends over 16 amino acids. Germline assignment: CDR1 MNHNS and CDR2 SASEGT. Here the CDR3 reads CASSEYPGQGRSPLHF. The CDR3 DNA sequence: TGTGCCAGCAGTGAATATCCGGGACAGGGTCGTTCACCCCTCCACTTT.

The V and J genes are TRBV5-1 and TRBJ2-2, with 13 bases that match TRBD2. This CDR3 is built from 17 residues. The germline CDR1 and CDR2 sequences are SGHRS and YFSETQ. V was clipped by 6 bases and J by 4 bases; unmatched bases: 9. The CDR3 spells CASIPGLAGVGTGELFF. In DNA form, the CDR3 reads TGCGCCAGCATCCCCGGACTAGCGGGAGTTGGCACCGGGGAGCTGTTTTTT.

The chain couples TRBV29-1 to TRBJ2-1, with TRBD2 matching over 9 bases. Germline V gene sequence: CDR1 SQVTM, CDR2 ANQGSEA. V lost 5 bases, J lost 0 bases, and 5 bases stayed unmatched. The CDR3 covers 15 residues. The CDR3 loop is CSVRSGGSSYNEQFF. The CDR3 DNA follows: TGCAGCGTTCGTAGCGGGGGTAGCTCCTACAATGAGCAGTTCTTC.

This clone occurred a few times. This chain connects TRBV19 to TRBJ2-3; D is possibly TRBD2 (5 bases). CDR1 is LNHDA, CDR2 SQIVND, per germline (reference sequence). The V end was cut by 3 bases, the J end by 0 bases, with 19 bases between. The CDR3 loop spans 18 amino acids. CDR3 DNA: TGTGCCAGTAGTATTAGCCGTGTCGTAGCGACTAGCACAGATACGCAGTATTTT. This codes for CASSISRVVATSTDTQYF.

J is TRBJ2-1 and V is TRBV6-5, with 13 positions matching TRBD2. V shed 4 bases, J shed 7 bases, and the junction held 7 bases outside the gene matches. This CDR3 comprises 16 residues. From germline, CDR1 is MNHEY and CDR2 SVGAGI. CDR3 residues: CASSFTGLAGANEQFF. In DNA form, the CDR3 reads TGTGCCAGCAGTTTTACAGGACTAGCGGGAGCTAATGAGCAGTTCTTC.

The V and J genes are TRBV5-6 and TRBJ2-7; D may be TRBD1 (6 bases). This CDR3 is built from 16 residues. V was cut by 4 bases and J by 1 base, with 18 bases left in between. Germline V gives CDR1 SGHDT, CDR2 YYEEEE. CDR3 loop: CASSHGQPVGSYEQYF. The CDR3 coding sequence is TGTGCCAGCAGCCACGGACAGCCCGTGGGATCCTACGAGCAGTACTTC.

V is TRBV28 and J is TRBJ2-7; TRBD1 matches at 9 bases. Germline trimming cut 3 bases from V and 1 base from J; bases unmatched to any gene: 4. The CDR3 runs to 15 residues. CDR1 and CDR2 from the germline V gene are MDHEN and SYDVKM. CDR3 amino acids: CASSFGDRASYEQYF. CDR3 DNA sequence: TGTGCCAGCAGTTTTGGGGACAGGGCTTCCTACGAGCAGTACTTC.

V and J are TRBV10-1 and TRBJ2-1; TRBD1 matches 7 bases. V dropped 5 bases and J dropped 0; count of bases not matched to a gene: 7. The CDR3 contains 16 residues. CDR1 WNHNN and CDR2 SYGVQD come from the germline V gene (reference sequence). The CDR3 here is CASSKQGKGSYNEQFF. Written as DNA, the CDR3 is TGCGCCAGCAGTAAACAGGGGAAGGGCTCCTACAATGAGCAGTTCTTC.

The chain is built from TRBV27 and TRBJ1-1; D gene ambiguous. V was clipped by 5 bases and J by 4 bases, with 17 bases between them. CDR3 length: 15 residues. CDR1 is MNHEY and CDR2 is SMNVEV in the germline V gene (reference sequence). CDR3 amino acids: CASSASTVGGTEAFF. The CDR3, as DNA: TGTGCCAGCAGTGCGTCAACAGTCGGAGGCACTGAAGCTTTCTTT.

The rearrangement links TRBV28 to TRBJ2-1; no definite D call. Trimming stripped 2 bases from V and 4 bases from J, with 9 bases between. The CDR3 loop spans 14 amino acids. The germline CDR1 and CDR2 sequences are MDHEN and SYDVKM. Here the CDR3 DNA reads TGTGCCAGCAGTTTAGACGCGGCTTACAATGAGCAGTTCTTC. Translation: CASSLDAAYNEQFF.

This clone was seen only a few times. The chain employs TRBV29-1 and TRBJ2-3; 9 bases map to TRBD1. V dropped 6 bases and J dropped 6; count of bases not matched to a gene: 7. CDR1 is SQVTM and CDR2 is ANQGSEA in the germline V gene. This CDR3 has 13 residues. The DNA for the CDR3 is TGCAGCGTCGGGACAGGGAAACGGGATACGCAGTATTTT. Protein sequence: CSVGTGKRDTQYF.

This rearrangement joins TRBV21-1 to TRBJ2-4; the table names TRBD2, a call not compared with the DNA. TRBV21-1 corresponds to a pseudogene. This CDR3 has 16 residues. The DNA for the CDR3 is TGTGCCAGCAGCAAGGGACTAGCGGAAGCCAAAAACATTCAGTACTTC. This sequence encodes CASSKGLAEAKNIQYF.

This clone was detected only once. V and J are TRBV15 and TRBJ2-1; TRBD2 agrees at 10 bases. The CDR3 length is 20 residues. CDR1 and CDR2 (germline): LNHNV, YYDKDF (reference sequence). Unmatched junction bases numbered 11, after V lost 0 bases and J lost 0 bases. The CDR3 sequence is CATSRDPPSGSVISYNEQFF. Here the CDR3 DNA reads TGTGCCACCAGCAGAGATCCTCCTAGCGGGAGCGTTATCTCCTACAATGAGCAGTTCTTC.

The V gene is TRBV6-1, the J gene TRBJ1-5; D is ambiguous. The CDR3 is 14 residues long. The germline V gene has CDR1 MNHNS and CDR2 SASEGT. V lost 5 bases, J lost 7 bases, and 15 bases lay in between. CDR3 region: CASSLSSGNQPQHF. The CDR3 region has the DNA TGTGCCAGCAGTCTAAGTTCAGGAAACCAGCCCCAGCATTTT.

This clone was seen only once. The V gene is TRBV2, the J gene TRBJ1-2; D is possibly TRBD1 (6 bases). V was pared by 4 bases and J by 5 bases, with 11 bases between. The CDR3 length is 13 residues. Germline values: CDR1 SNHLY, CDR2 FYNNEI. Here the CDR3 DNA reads TGTGCCAGCAGTGCCAGGGGTAAATATGGCTACACCTTC. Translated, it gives CASSARGKYGYTF.

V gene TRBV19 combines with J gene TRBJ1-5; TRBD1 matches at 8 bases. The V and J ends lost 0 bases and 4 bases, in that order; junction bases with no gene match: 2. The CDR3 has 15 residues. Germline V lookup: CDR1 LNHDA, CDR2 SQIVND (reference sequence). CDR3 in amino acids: CASSIDRGHNQPQHF. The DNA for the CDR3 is TGTGCCAGTAGTATAGACAGGGGGCATAATCAGCCCCAGCATTTT.

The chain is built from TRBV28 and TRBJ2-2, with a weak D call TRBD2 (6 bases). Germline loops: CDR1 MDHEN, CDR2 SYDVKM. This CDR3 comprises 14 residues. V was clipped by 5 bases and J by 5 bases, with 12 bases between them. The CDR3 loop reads CASSGGLGTGELFF. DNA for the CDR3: TGTGCCAGCAGTGGGGGGTTGGGGACCGGGGAGCTGTTTTTT.

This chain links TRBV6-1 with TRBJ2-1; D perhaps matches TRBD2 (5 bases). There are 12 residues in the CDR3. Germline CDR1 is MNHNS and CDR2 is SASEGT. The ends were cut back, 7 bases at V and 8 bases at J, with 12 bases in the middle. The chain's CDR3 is CASIDYVYEQFF. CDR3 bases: TGTGCCAGCATCGACTATGTGTATGAGCAGTTCTTC.